This T cell receptor beta chain was retrieved from a study of graft-versus-host responses after intestinal transplantation (dated by TCRdb to about 2021). A note on the overall study: The transplants that recipients received were multivisceral, liver-intestinal, or isolated intestinal. Every recipient was given anti-thymocyte globulin induction, then maintenance tacrolimus and steroids for two to three years. After intestinal transplantation, graft-versus-host and host-versus-graft alloreactive T cell clones were followed in the graft, circulation and bone marrow using bulk TCR-beta CDR3 sequencing. Alloreactive clones were identified by sequencing pre-transplant mixed lymphocyte reaction products and comparing these products with unstimulated pre-transplant donor and recipient T cells. The cohort enrolled fewer than 25 intestinal transplant recipients including one retransplant, and a few patients lacking pretransplant specimens were excluded. Donor T cell macrochimerism was defined as a peak of at least 4% donor T cells among recipient peripheral blood mononuclear cells. Rather than being sequenced by the commercial service, samples from a few later patients were sequenced in-house on an Illumina MiSeq and processed with MiXCR.

Paper-wide results and their limitations: GvH clones turned up in recipient bone marrow, with some appearing earlier in ileal mucosa or blood, a pattern consistent with an intestinal mucosal origin. Early after transplant, peak levels of circulating GvH clones were found to be associated with declines in HvG clones. Conclusions were limited by the relatively low number and heterogeneity of intestinal transplant patients. In the allografts of patients with donor T cell macrochimerism, GvH to HvG T cell clonal ratios were high.

The junction carries 22 bases between V and J, which are trimmed by 8 bases and 5 bases respectively. The CDR3 holds 15 amino acids from the cysteine to the phenylalanine. Of the read, only the CDR3 DNA is kept; its 45 bases are in frame from base 1. The germline V gene specifies SGHRS as CDR1 and YFSETQ as CDR2. This clone has just a few counts. No qualities accompany the bases; no much larger clone lies one base away. The label giving this sample's time point can be read as: cells obtained before transplantation from donor or recipient. In the mixed lymphocyte reactions, about 200,000 CFSE-labeled pre-transplant responders were plated with about 200,000 irradiated violet-dye-labeled stimulators and cultured for 6 days. Proliferating CD3+CD4+CFSE-low and CD3+CD8+CFSE-low responder cells were FACS-sorted on a BD Influx sorter after the mixed lymphocyte reaction. Library preparation used the immunoSEQ multiplex PCR assay. For most patients, genomic DNA was isolated with the Qiagen DNeasy Blood and Tissue Kit and shipped frozen to Adaptive Biotechnologies for TCR sequencing. High-throughput TCR-beta CDR3 sequencing of genomic DNA from most patients was performed by Adaptive Biotechnologies. The original methods were these. TCR sequencing data for roughly 20 patients were retrieved from Adaptive's ImmunoSEQ software; a few other patients were processed with MiXCR and VDJtools. To correct CD4 versus CD8 sorting errors, any sequence found in both subsets at a frequency ratio below 5:1 was removed. CDR3 nucleotide sequences shared by donor and recipient were removed because the origin of these sequences could not be assigned. To be classed as alloreactive, a clone needed at least 2-fold expansion over unstimulated cells and a minimum CFSE-low frequency of 0.002% (template counts) or 0.001% (read counts). Clones detected in sequenced pre-transplant spleen, lymph node, or MLR CFSE-low populations of the donor or recipient were defined as mappable. The cumulative frequency of alloreactive clones was calculated as a percentage of all sequences, weighted by copy number. TCRdb carries this immuneACCESS record with in-frame sequences only. Its versions omit some clonotypes, under half of them owing to an unresolved V gene in the studies checked, with the rest unexplained. Clone size and the V and J calls come from that table; the DNA yielded D and trimming. Present in this sample are about 15,000 clones, roughly a third of which were seen just once. The ten top clones hold more than 5.5% of the sample.

The rearranged chain carries TRBV5-1 and TRBJ2-5, with TRBD1 as a weak D call on 6 bases. This clonotype was obtained from a human patient who received an intestinal transplant. The sample was alloreactive CD4+ T cells from a mixed lymphocyte reaction culture, taken before intestinal transplant. This specimen's cell subset or site label, interpreted: CFSE-low proliferating T cells sorted from roughly 6-day pre-transplant mixed lymphocyte reaction (GvH or HvG direction). The DNA reads as follows: TGCGCCAGTAGTCTCGCTCAGGGGTCAAGGGAGACCCAGTACTTC. Its translation is CASSLAQGSRETQYF.